The entry that follows covers one T cell receptor beta chain sequence. The target of this receptor is not known. No clone much larger than this one lies a single base away; base qualities are absent. The data originate from a study of blood T cell repertoires in COVID-19 (dated by TCRdb to between 2020 and 2021). With respect to the entire study: Samples from collaborators originated in the United States, Italy and Spain and spanned both the acute and convalescent phases of COVID-19. The prospective study material was composed of cDNA or gDNA derived from T cells, B-cell-depleted T cells, or PBMCs. The dataset comprised deeply sampled blood TCRbeta repertoires from subjects exposed to, actively infected with, or recovered from COVID-19. A freely available public database, intended as a resource for researchers studying the immune response to SARS-CoV-2, is where the repertoires were released. Samples were obtained from the ongoing ImmuneRACE study (first 160 participants) and from 1,000 to 1,500 subjects provided by 6 global collaborators. Sample metadata almost always included a de-identified subject ID, COVID-19 status, age in years and sex. HLA class I and class II types, where available, came from metadata supplied by the sample provider rather than from assay-based typing.

General study outcomes and caveats: How much clinical and demographic metadata was included differed by source and by participant, and the metadata was provided uncurated.

TCRbeta CDR3 regions were amplified from genomic DNA by means of the immunoSEQ Assay, a bias-controlled multiplex PCR. As for the original processing: The number of nucleated cells in each sample was estimated from the amplification of reference gene primers within the assay. Sequence reads were collapsed and filtered to measure the absolute abundance of every unique TCRbeta CDR3 rearrangement. Productive Simpson clonality was computed per sample as the square root of Simpson's diversity index over productive rearrangements. Sourced from immuneACCESS, this table was stored by TCRdb with only in-frame sequences that have V and J called. A share of the clones is absent; for the studies checked, an unresolved V gene accounts for under half, and the remainder has no known explanation. From that table come the V and J calls and clone size; the DNA was used to work out D and trimming. This sample is represented by about 70,000 clones; approximately 92% of them were singletons. The ten biggest clones cover under 3% of the sample.

Collaborating institutions collected whole blood in K2EDTA tubes following their own protocols. For TCRbeta analysis, collaborators shipped samples as frozen whole blood, isolated PBMCs, or DNA extracted from either of those sample types. The junction shows trimming of 2 bases on V and 8 bases on J, plus 12 bases between the germline ends. The germline V gene specifies MDHEN as CDR1 and SYDVKM as CDR2. The CDR3 runs 14 residues from the cysteine to the phenylalanine. Only the CDR3 part of the read is kept: 42 bases, read in frame from the first base. The source of this sequence is a man in his fifties or sixties with acute or convalescent COVID-19. This receptor chain uses TRBV28 and TRBJ1-4; perhaps TRBD1 is the D gene, with 5 bases matching. The sample was peripheral blood. The sequenced DNA: TGTGCCAGCAGTTTAGGGCAGGAGGGGGAAAAACTGTTTTTT. Its protein is CASSLGQEGEKLFF. Reference TRBV28 and TRBJ1-4 proteins supply the regions before and after the CDR3; the full variable domain is: DVKVTQSSRYLVKRTGEKVFLECVQDMDHENMFWYRQDPGLGLRLIYFSYDVKMKEKGDIPEGYSVSREKKERFSLILESASTNQTSMYLCASSLGQEGEKLFFGSGTQLSVL.